This TCR beta chain is from a study of T-cell reconstitution after alpha-beta-depleted transplantation in children. Researchers prepared the TCRbeta library using unique molecular identifiers, the study reports. TCRdb itself ran the PCR reads through MiXCR, one entry per CDR3 protein. This sample carries some 590,000 distinct CDR3 sequences, roughly a tenth of them seen once, and the ten largest clones take less than 5%. The clonotype originates from a human donor who donated a stem cell graft to a child with acute myeloid leukemia. Sequencing was performed on PBMCs from the stem cell graft donor, taken from the stem cell graft.

CDR3 loop: CASSLAIGSEQFF. The DNA for the CDR3 is TGTGCCAGCAGTTTAGCAATCGGGAGTGAGCAGTTCTTC. The chain is built from TRBV12-3 or TRBV12-4 and TRBJ2-1, with D possibly matching TRBD2 (6 bases). The CDR3 has 13 amino acids. The V end was cut by 0 bases, the J end by 9 bases, with 9 bases between.